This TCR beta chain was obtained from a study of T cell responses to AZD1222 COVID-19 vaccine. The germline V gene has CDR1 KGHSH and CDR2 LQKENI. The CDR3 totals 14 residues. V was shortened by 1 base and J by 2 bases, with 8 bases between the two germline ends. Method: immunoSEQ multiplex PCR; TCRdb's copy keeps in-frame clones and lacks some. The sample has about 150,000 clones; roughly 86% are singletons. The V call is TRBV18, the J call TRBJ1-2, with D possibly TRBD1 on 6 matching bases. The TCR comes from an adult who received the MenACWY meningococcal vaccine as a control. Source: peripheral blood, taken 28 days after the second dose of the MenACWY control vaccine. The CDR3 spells CASSPLGQNYGYTF. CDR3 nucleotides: TGTGCCAGCTCACCACTCGGACAGAACTATGGCTACACCTTC.